This T cell receptor (beta chain) emerged from a study of OX40 agonist ivuxolimab in advanced cancers. Overall study: Ivuxolimab, an agonistic anti-OX40 (CD134) antibody, was given to patients. With a range of about 20 to 79, age averaged 60 years, and 75% to 90% were male. Findings and caveats of the study: Expanded clones were, on average, more numerous in CD8+ T cells than in CD4+. Antigen specificity of clonally expanded peripheral T cells was not established.

Germline CDR1 SGHTA, CDR2 FQGNSA. This CDR3 contains 13 residues. Trimming removed 4 bases at V and 6 bases at J, with 10 bases between. Note on this clone: Its antigen is unknown.

Measured with immunoSEQ multiplex PCR; TCRdb has only the in-frame clones, and not every one. The sample holds fewer than 90,000 clones; over 75% are singletons and the top ten take roughly 3.1%. This sample comprised CD4+ or CD8+ T cells sorted from blood, obtained in a trial of the OX40 agonist ivuxolimab. The sequence derives from an adult with an advanced solid tumor such as melanoma, head and neck, liver or kidney cancer. This chain connects TRBV7-2 to TRBJ2-1; TRBD1 is a possible D gene (6 bases). The CDR3 protein is CASSSQGTNEQFF. Written as DNA, the CDR3 is TGTGCCAGCAGCTCCCAGGGGACCAATGAGCAGTTCTTC. The full variable domain, completed using reference TRBV7-2 and TRBJ2-1, is GAGVSQSPSNKVTEKGKDVELRCDPISGHTALYWYRQSLGQGLEFLIYFQGNSAPDKSGLPSDRFSAERTGGSVSTLTIQRTQQEDSAVYLCASSSQGTNEQFFGPGTRLTVL.